These T cell receptor beta chains were read from a single sample in a study of blood T cell repertoires in COVID-19. Sequenced by immunoSEQ multiplex PCR; TCRdb stores in-frame clones only, minus some. The table has 150,000 to 200,000 clones, approximately 90% seen once. The sample taken for sequencing was peripheral blood. The receptors shown here come from a man between 40 and 49 years old with active or convalescent COVID-19. The CDR3 runs from the conserved cysteine through the conserved F or W. The D gene is left open where the match is weak. Some rows mark clone size as missing; the rest say once, few, many or name a class of expanded clone.

d_call j_call clone_size v_call cdr3_aa cdr3_nt
NA TRBJ1-1 NA TRBV30 CAWSVLGINEAFF TGTGCCTGGAGTGTACTAGGGATTAATGAAGCTTTCTTT
NA TRBJ1-1 NA TRBV19 CASSIGGVGGNTEAFF TGTGCCAGTAGTATCGGGGGTGTGGGTGGGAACACTGAAGCTTTCTTT
NA TRBJ2-3 NA TRBV28 CATTARGILTDTQYF TGTGCCACCACAGCCCGCGGGATACTAACAGATACGCAGTATTTT
TRBD1 TRBJ2-7 NA TRBV7-2 CASSRTGGGPSYEQYF TGTGCCAGCAGCAGAACAGGGGGCGGACCTTCCTACGAGCAGTACTTC
NA TRBJ2-7 once TRBV2 CASSPSLDYEQYF TGTGCCAGCAGTCCCTCCCTAGACTACGAGCAGTACTTC
NA TRBJ1-2 NA TRBV11-2 CASSLGQAIVYGYTF TGTGCCAGCAGCTTAGGACAGGCCATTGTTTATGGCTACACCTTC
NA TRBJ2-2 NA TRBV27 CASSHNTGELFF TGTGCCAGCAGCCATAACACCGGGGAGCTGTTTTTT
TRBD1 TRBJ2-7 NA TRBV7-2 CASTRQGGSYEQYF TGTGCCAGCACCCGACAGGGGGGGTCCTACGAGCAGTACTTC
TRBD1 TRBJ2-1 NA TRBV5-4 CASSLVRTGFHEQFF TGTGCCAGCAGCTTGGTGCGGACAGGGTTTCATGAGCAGTTCTTC
TRBD1 TRBJ2-3 NA TRBV5-8 CASSFVDRHTDTQYF TGTGCCAGCAGCTTCGTGGACAGGCACACAGATACGCAGTATTTT
NA TRBJ1-6 NA TRBV6-5 CASSYSGPGNSPLHF TGTGCCAGCAGTTACTCCGGACCGGGGAATTCACCCCTCCACTTT
TRBD1 TRBJ1-3 once TRBV7-9 CASSLGTGPNSGNTIYF TGTGCCAGCAGCTTAGGGACAGGGCCTAACTCTGGAAACACCATATATTTT
TRBD1 TRBJ1-2 NA TRBV12-5 CASGSQGKGWYGYTF TGTGCTAGTGGCTCACAGGGGAAGGGGTGGTATGGCTACACCTTC
NA TRBJ1-6 NA TRBV5-4 CASSGGQGPLGNSPLHF TGTGCCAGCAGCGGGGGCCAGGGGCCTTTGGGGAATTCACCCCTCCACTTT
TRBD1 TRBJ1-3 NA TRBV28 CASKNQGAAAGNTIYF TGTGCCAGCAAGAACCAGGGGGCAGCTGCTGGAAACACCATATATTTT
NA TRBJ1-2 NA TRBV7-2 CATPRDGYTF TGTGCCACCCCTCGGGATGGCTACACCTTC
NA TRBJ1-1 NA TRBV6-5 CASRLQGMNTEAFF TGTGCCAGCAGACTACAGGGCATGAACACTGAAGCTTTCTTT
TRBD1 TRBJ2-1 NA TRBV5-1 CASSLTTGAFSEQFF TGCGCCAGCAGCTTGACGACAGGGGCTTTTAGTGAGCAGTTCTTC
NA TRBJ2-3 NA TRBV5-1 CASLPSLGGIDTQYF TGCGCCAGCTTGCCCTCTCTCGGCGGCATAGATACGCAGTATTTT
NA TRBJ2-7 NA TRBV27 CASSLVGRAEQYF TGTGCCAGCAGTTTAGTCGGTCGAGCCGAGCAGTACTTC
TRBD2 TRBJ2-7 NA TRBV6-5 CASSIRDYYEQYF TGTGCCAGCAGCATCCGGGACTACTACGAGCAGTACTTC
NA TRBJ1-1 NA TRBV12-3/TRBV12-4 CASSLQSNTEAFF TGTGCCAGCAGTTTACAGTCGAACACTGAAGCTTTCTTT
NA TRBJ1-1 NA TRBV11-2 CASSLTGREAFF TGTGCCAGCAGCCTCACAGGGAGAGAAGCTTTCTTT
NA TRBJ2-6 NA TRBV5-1 CASSSEGANVLTF TGCGCCAGCAGCTCTGAGGGGGCCAACGTCCTGACTTTC
NA TRBJ2-1 once TRBV19 CASTNPSGTHSYNEQFF TGTGCCAGTACCAATCCGTCCGGGACACACTCCTACAATGAGCAGTTCTTC
NA TRBJ1-1 NA TRBV6-5 CASSRGKTEAFF TGTGCCAGCTCGCGAGGGAAGACTGAAGCTTTCTTT
NA TRBJ1-1 NA TRBV7-2 CASSLRSGVEAFF TGTGCCAGCAGCTTAAGGTCTGGAGTTGAAGCTTTCTTT
TRBD1 TRBJ2-5 NA TRBV29-1 CSARTDRSETQYF TGCAGCGCCCGGACGGACAGGTCGGAGACCCAGTACTTC
TRBD1 TRBJ1-6 NA TRBV2 CASRGTGSVYNSPLHF TGTGCCAGCAGGGGGACAGGGTCGGTCTATAATTCACCCCTCCACTTT
NA TRBJ1-5 NA TRBV19 CASSTRRQRSNQPQHF TGTGCCAGTAGTACCCGGAGACAGCGTAGCAATCAGCCCCAGCATTTT
TRBD1 TRBJ1-1 NA TRBV7-9 CASSRQGINMNTEAFF TGTGCCAGCAGCCGACAGGGTATTAACATGAACACTGAAGCTTTCTTT
NA TRBJ2-5 NA TRBV28 CASSLVEETQYF TGTGCCAGCAGTTTAGTCGAAGAGACCCAGTACTTC
NA TRBJ2-3 NA TRBV21-1 CASSKARSGRAADTQYF TGTGCCAGCAGCAAAGCCCGAAGCGGGAGGGCCGCCGATACGCAGTATTTT
NA TRBJ1-4 NA TRBV12-5 CASGLTRGGKLFF TGTGCTAGTGGTTTGACGAGGGGAGGGAAACTGTTTTTT
NA TRBJ2-6 NA TRBV11-1 CASSLGLSSGANVLTF TGTGCCAGCAGCTTAGGCTTGAGCTCTGGGGCCAACGTCCTGACTTTC
TRBD1 TRBJ1-5 NA TRBV19 CASSAQGAAGNQPQHF TGTGCCAGTAGTGCACAGGGGGCGGCTGGCAATCAGCCCCAGCATTTT
NA TRBJ1-3 NA TRBV9 CASSGGTGSGNTIYF TGTGCCAGCAGCGGGGGTACAGGGTCTGGAAACACCATATATTTT
NA TRBJ2-1 NA TRBV2 CASSARRGYNEQFF TGTGCCAGCAGCGCCCGACGGGGGTACAATGAGCAGTTCTTC
TRBD2 TRBJ2-3 NA TRBV6-6 CASGTSGYTDTQYF TGTGCCAGCGGGACTAGCGGATACACAGATACGCAGTATTTT
TRBD1 TRBJ2-7 NA TRBV9 CASSLRGSGTGGAVSEQYF TGTGCCAGCAGCCTCAGGGGATCCGGGACAGGGGGCGCGGTGTCCGAGCAGTACTTC
NA TRBJ2-1 NA TRBV5-1 CASSRGGSTIYNEQFF TGCGCCAGCAGCAGGGGCGGCAGTACGATCTACAATGAGCAGTTCTTC
TRBD1 TRBJ1-5 few TRBV19 CASSPSRTGGGQPQHF TGTGCCAGTAGTCCGTCCAGGACAGGGGGCGGTCAGCCCCAGCATTTT
TRBD2 TRBJ2-1 NA TRBV25-1 CASSSTGGYNEQFF TGTGCCAGCAGTTCGACGGGAGGGTACAATGAGCAGTTCTTC
NA TRBJ2-1 NA TRBV2 CASTGMLEVGEQFF TGTGCCAGCACAGGGATGTTAGAGGTTGGCGAGCAGTTCTTC
TRBD1 TRBJ1-5 NA TRBV2 CASSLTGGPLQPQHF TGTGCCAGCAGTCTAACAGGGGGCCCGCTTCAGCCCCAGCATTTT
NA TRBJ2-5 NA TRBV30 CAWSPYRYQETQYF TGTGCCTGGAGTCCTTACAGGTACCAAGAGACCCAGTACTTC
TRBD2 TRBJ2-1 NA TRBV5-1 CASSIIAGGPYNEQFF TGCGCCAGCAGCATAATAGCGGGAGGCCCCTACAATGAGCAGTTCTTC
TRBD2 TRBJ2-3 NA TRBV27 CASISGGASTDTQYF TGTGCCAGCATTAGCGGGGGGGCCTCCACAGATACGCAGTATTTT
TRBD2 TRBJ2-2 NA TRBV19 CASIPPGRDTGELFF TGTGCCAGTATTCCCCCGGGGAGGGACACCGGGGAGCTGTTTTTT
NA TRBJ2-3 once TRBV7-2 CASGPTLTDTQYF TGTGCCAGCGGGCCCACACTCACAGATACGCAGTATTTT
TRBD2 TRBJ2-1 NA TRBV19 CASSIDSSGSSVEEQFF TGTGCCAGTAGTATAGACTCTAGCGGGAGTTCTGTAGAGGAGCAGTTCTTC
TRBD1 TRBJ2-7 NA TRBV5-1 CASSSDGQGAHEQYF TGCGCCAGCAGCTCCGACGGCCAGGGGGCCCACGAGCAGTACTTC
TRBD1 TRBJ2-1 NA TRBV5-8 CASSLTWDRGIYNEQFF TGTGCCAGCAGCCTGACCTGGGACAGGGGAATTTACAATGAGCAGTTCTTC